This entry is about one TCR beta chain. Its target antigen remains unknown. No quality values exist for individual bases; no much larger clone is one base distant. Based on the germline V gene (reference sequence), the CDR1 and CDR2 sequences are LNHNV and YYDKDF. V is cut by 0 bases and J by 5 bases, and the space between the germline ends is 10 bases. The CDR3 starts with the cysteine, ends with the phenylalanine, and has 14 residues. Solely the CDR3 DNA is kept, with 42 bases framed from the first base. This record comes from a study of blood T cells in healthy people across ages (dated by TCRdb to about 2015). Notes on the research overall: In model experiments, roughly one uniquely barcoded TCR beta cDNA molecule per two T cells was captured by template switching. To track age-related changes in TCR beta repertoire diversity, the study relied on deep sequencing normalized with unique cDNA molecular identifiers. The donors were divided into four age groups: young (average roughly 17 years), middle-aged (over 35), aged (around 67) and long-lived (nearly 85). To avoid experimental bias, donors of different ages were distributed randomly across sequencing lanes. Using the same blood draw, the study looked at two additional independent replicas of 1 million unique cDNA reads for two donors, one aged 18 to 30 and the other aged 80 or older. On the study overall, not on this receptor specifically: As age increased, observed TCR beta diversity per million T cells dropped in a roughly linear way, and a significant reduction was already evident by age around 41. Compared with the aged group, more naive CD4+ T cells, fewer expanded clones and increased TCR diversity were shown by the long-lived group, suggesting age selection. Because donor CMV infection status was unknown, age-related changes in expanded clonotypes were potentially confounded. A strong correlation was found between observed TCR beta diversity and the percentage of naive T cells measured by flow cytometry. Estimates of total diversity based on one million sequenced T cells were regarded as lower bounds and as underestimates. Because profiling used bulk unsorted PBMCs, naive and antigen-experienced compartments could not be compared conclusively.

Donors were 39 systemically healthy Caucasian individuals from Russia aged 6 to 90 years. Approximately 9.7 milliliters of peripheral blood were drawn from each donor into EDTA-treated Vacutainer tubes. Ficoll-Paque density-gradient centrifugation was used to isolate PBMCs, with at least 6 million obtained per sample. Total RNA, at least 5 micrograms per sample, was extracted from PBMCs with Trizol reagent. The percentages of naive CD45RAhigh/CD27high T cells were determined by flow cytometry on a PBMC aliquot from every donor. Receptor amplification or capture employed 5' RACE. TCRdb lists the instrument as Illumina HiSeq 2500. A second PCR of about 6 to 12 cycles was run with a J-beta primer mix and a sample-barcoded 5' primer. A unique molecular identifier was introduced onto each TCR beta cDNA molecule by a template-switch 5' adaptor carrying 12 random nucleotides. At least 2.5 million CDR3-containing paired-end reads were obtained from each sample. First-strand cDNA was synthesized from all RNA with the Mint cDNA synthesis kit, primed by a TRBC-specific oligonucleotide. All cDNA was treated with uracil-DNA glycosylase and then went through a first 18-cycle PCR with the universal primers M1SS and BC2_uni_R. As for how the authors treated the data: For normalization, 1 million high-quality reads, each with a distinct molecular identifier, were randomly selected from each sample. Reads with shared molecular identifiers were discarded instead of being binned into consensus sequences. MiTCR, set to a Q25 quality threshold and the strictest error-elimination algorithm, was used for CDR3 identification, clonotype clustering and error correction. Lower-bound total TCR beta diversity was estimated with a nonparametric unseen species model using Euler transformation. TCRdb reprocessed the public reads (quality trimming at Q25 with fastp, clone calling with MiXCR) and kept in-frame beta chains. Each entry is one CDR3 protein sequence, shown with its most common DNA and genes. The V and J calls were not made by the authors but by TCRdb's processing. For this sample there are about 1.8 million distinct CDR3 sequences; less than 50% appear just once. Together, the top ten hold roughly 2% of the sample.

Sequencing was carried out using blood. This receptor chain uses TRBV15 and TRBJ2-5; confidence is insufficient to name the D gene. This sequence was found in a woman aged 40 to 49 in good health. This receptor has the CDR3 CATSRDGPSETQYF. The DNA reads TGTGCCACCAGCAGAGATGGCCCCAGCGAGACCCAGTACTTC.